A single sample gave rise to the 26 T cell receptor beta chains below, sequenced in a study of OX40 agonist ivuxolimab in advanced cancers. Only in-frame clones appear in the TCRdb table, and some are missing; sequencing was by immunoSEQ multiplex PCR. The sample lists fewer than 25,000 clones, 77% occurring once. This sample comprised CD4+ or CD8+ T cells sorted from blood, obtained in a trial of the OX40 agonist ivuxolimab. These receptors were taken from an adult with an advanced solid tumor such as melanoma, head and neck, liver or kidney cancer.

CDR3 nucleotides: TGTGCCAGCAGCCCGCGGGACAGCCTCTATAATTCACCCCTCCACTTT. It is translated as CASSPRDSLYNSPLHF. This sequence joins TRBV5-5 and TRBJ1-6; 7 bases line up with TRBD1. The CDR3 spans 16 residues. CDR1 is SGHKS, CDR2 YYEKEE, per germline (reference sequence). J lost 3 bases, V lost 4 bases, and 7 bases had no gene match.

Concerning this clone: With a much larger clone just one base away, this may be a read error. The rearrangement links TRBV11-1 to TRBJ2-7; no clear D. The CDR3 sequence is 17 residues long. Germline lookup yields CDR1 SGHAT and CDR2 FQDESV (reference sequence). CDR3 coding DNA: TGTGCCAGCAGCTCTCGTCCAGGTGGAACCGTCGGCTACGGGCAGTACTTC. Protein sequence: CASSSRPGGTVGYGQYF.

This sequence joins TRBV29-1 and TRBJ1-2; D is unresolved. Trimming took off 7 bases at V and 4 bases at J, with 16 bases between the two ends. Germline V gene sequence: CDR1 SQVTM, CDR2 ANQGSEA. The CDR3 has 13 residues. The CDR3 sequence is CSASGGFGYGYTF. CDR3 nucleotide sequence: TGCAGCGCCTCCGGTGGATTTGGCTATGGCTACACCTTC. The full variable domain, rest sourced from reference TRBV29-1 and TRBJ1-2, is SAVISQKPSRDICQRGTSLTIQCQVDSQVTMMFWYRQQPGQSLTLIATANQGSEATYESGFVIDKFPISRPNLTFSTLTVSNMSPEDSSIYLCSASGGFGYGYTFGSGTRLTVV.

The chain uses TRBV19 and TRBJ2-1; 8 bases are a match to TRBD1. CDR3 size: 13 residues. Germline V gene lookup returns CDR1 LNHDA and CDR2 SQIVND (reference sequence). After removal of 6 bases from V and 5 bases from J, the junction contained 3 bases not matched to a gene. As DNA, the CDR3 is TGTGCCAGTAGCCGGACAGGGAACAATGAGCAGTTCTTC. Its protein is CASSRTGNNEQFF.

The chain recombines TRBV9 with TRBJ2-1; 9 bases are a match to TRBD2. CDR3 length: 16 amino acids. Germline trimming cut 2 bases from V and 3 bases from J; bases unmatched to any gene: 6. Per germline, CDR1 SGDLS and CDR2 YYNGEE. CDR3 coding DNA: TGTGCCAGCAGCGTTTCGCGGACTAGCGTCTACAATGAGCAGTTCTTC. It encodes CASSVSRTSVYNEQFF.

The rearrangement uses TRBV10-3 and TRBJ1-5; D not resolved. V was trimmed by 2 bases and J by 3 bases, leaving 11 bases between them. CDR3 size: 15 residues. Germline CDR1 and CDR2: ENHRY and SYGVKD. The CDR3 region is CAISERGTVNQPQHF. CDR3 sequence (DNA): TGTGCCATCAGTGAGCGGGGTACCGTCAATCAGCCCCAGCATTTT.

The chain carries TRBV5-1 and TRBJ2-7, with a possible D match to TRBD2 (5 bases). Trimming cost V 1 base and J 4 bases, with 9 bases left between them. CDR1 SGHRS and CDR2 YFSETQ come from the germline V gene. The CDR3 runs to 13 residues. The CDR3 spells CASSLWTEYEQYF. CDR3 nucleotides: TGCGCCAGCAGCTTGTGGACTGAATACGAGCAGTACTTC. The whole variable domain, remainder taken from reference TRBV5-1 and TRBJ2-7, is KAGVTQTPRYLIKTRGQQVTLSCSPISGHRSVSWYQQTPGQGLQFLFEYFSETQRNKGNFPGRFSGRQFSNSRSEMNVSTLELGDSALYLCASSLWTEYEQYFGPGTRLTVT.

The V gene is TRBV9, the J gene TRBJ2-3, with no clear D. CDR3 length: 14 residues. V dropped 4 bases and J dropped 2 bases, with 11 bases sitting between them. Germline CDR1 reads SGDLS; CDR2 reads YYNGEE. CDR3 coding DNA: TGTGCCAGCAGCCTACCTGACGCCACAGATACGCAGTATTTT. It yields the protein CASSLPDATDTQYF.

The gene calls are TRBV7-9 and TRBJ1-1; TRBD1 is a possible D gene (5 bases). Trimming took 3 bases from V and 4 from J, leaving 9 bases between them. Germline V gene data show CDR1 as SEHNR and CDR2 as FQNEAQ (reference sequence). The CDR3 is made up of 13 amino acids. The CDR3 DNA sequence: TGTGCCAGCAGCTTGGGCAGGGTCACTGAAGCTTTCTTT. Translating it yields CASSLGRVTEAFF.

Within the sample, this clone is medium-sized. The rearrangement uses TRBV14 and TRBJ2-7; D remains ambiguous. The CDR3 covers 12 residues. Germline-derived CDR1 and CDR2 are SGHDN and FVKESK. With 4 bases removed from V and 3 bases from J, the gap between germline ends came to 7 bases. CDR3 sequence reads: CASSPHNYEQYF. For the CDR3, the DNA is TGTGCCAGCAGCCCACACAACTACGAGCAGTACTTC.

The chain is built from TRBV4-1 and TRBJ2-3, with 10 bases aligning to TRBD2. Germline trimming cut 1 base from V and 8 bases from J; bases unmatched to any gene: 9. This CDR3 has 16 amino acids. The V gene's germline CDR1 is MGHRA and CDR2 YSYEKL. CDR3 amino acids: CASSQVALAGTGTQYF. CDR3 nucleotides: TGCGCCAGCAGCCAAGTGGCACTAGCGGGGACCGGTACGCAGTATTTT.

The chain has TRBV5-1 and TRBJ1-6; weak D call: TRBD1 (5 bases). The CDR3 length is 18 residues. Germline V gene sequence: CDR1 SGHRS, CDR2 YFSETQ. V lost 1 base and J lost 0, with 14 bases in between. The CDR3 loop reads CASSLWQGLGSYNSPLHF. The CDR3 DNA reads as TGCGCCAGCAGCTTGTGGCAGGGATTGGGCTCCTATAATTCACCCCTCCACTTT.

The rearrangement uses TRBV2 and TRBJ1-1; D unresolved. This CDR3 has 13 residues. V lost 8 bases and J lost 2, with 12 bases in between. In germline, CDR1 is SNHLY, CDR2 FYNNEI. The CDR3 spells CASSKARNTEAFF. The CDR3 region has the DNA TGTGCCAGCTCCAAAGCCCGAAACACTGAAGCTTTCTTT. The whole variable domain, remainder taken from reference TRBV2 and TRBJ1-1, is EPEVTQTPSHQVTQMGQEVILRCVPISNHLYFYWYRQILGQKVEFLVSFYNNEISEKSEIFDDQFSVERPDGSNFTLKIRSTKLEDSAMYFCASSKARNTEAFFGQGTRLTVV.

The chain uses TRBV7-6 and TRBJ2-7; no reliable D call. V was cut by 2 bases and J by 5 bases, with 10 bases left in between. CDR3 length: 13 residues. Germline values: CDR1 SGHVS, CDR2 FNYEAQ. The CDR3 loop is CASSLSTRNEQYF. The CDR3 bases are TGTGCCAGCAGCTTATCCACGCGTAACGAGCAGTACTTC.

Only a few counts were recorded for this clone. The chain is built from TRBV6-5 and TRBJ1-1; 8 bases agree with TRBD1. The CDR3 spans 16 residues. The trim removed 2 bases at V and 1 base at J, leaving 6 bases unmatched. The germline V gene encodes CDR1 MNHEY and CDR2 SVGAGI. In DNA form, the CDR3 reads TGTGCCAGCAGTTACGGGCAGGGGGCCCGGAACACTGAAGCTTTCTTT. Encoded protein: CASSYGQGARNTEAFF.

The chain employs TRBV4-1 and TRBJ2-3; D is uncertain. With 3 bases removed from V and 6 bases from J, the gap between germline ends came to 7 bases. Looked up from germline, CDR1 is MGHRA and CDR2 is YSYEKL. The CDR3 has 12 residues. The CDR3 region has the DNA TGCGCCAGCAGCCAGGCCACGGATACGCAGTATTTT. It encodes CASSQATDTQYF.

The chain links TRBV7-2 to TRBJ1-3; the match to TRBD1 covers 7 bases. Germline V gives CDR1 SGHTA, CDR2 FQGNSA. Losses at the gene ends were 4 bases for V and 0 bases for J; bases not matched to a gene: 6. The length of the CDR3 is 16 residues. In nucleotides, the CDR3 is TGTGCCAGCAGCTCGGGACAGCTCTACTCTGGAAACACCATATATTTT. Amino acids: CASSSGQLYSGNTIYF.

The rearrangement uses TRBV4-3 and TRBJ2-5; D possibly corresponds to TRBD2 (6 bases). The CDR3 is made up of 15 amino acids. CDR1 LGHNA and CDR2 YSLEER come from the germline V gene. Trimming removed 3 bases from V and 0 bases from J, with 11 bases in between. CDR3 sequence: CASSQEGWDQETQYF. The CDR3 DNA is TGCGCCAGCAGCCAGGAGGGGTGGGACCAAGAGACCCAGTACTTC.

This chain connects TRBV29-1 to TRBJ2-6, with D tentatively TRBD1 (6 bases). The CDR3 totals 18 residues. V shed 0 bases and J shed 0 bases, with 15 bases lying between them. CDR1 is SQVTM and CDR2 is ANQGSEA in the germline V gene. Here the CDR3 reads CSVEDPDRRYSGANVLTF. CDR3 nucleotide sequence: TGCAGCGTTGAAGATCCGGACAGAAGATACTCTGGGGCCAACGTCCTGACTTTC. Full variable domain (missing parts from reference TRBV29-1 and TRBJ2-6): SAVISQKPSRDICQRGTSLTIQCQVDSQVTMMFWYRQQPGQSLTLIATANQGSEATYESGFVIDKFPISRPNLTFSTLTVSNMSPEDSSIYLCSVEDPDRRYSGANVLTFGAGSRLTVL.

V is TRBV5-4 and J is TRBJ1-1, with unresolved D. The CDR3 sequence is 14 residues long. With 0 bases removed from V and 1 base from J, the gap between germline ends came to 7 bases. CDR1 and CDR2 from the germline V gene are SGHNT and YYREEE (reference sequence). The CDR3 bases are TGTGCCAGCAGCTTGGTGAGCAGGAACACTGAAGCTTTCTTT. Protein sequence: CASSLVSRNTEAFF.

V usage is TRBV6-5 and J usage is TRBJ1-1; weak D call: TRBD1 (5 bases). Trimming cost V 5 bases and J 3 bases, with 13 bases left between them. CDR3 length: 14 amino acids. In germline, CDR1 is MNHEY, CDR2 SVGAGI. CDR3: CASSQDTEYTEAFF. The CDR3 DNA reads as TGTGCCAGCAGTCAGGACACAGAGTACACTGAAGCTTTCTTT.

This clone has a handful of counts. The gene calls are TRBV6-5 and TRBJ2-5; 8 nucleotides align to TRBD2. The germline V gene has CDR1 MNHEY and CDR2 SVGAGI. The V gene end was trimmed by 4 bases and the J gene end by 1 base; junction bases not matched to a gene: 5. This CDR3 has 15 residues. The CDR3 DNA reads TGTGCCAGCAGTTTCTGGAGCGGGGGCCAAGAGACCCAGTACTTC. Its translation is CASSFWSGGQETQYF.

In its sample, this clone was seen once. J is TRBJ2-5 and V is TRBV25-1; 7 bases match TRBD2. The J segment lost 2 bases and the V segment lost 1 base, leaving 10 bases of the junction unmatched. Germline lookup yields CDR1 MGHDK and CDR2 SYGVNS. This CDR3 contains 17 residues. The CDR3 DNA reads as TGTGCCAGCAGTGAATTCGCTAGCGGCCTATTACAAGAGACCCAGTACTTC. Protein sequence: CASSEFASGLLQETQYF.

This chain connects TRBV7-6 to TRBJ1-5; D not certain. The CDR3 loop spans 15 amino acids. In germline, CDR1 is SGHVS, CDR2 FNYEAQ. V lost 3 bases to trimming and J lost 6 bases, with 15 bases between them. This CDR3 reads CASSFARAPSQPQHF. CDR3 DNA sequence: TGTGCCAGCAGCTTCGCTAGGGCGCCTAGTCAGCCCCAGCATTTT.

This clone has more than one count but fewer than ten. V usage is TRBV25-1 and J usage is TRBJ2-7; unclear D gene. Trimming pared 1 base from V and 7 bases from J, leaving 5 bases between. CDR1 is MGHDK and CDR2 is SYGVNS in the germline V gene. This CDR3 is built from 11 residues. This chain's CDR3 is CASSEFSEQYF. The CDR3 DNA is TGTGCCAGCAGTGAATTCAGTGAGCAGTACTTC.

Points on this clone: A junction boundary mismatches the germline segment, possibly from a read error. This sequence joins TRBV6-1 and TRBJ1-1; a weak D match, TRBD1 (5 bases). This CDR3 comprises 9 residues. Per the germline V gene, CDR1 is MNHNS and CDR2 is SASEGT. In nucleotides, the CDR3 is TGTGCCAGCAGTGTCGACAGTATTTTT. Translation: CASSVDSIF.